This TCR beta chain was recorded in a study of cytomegalovirus exposure and HLA in healthy donors. Germline-derived CDR1 and CDR2 are ENHRY and SYGVKD. The CDR3 is 15 amino acids. With 3 bases clipped from V and 0 bases from J, the junction kept 3 bases outside the gene matches. In regard to this clone: The antigen is not known.

Regarding the study as a whole: It was reported that TCR beta sequences correctly inferred the HLA-A and HLA-B alleles for most subjects.

Use of 60 Vbeta and 13 Jbeta primers characterized the PCR. The method was immunoSEQ multiplex PCR; TCRdb's version includes in-frame clones alone and lacks a portion of them. The sample has around 190,000 clones, roughly four fifths seen once. The genes are TRBV10-3 and TRBJ1-1; TRBD1 matches 8 bases. This receptor was obtained from a woman aged 25 to 39 in good health and CMV-seropositive. Material: PBMCs. The CDR3 loop is CAISDRGRVNTEAFF. DNA of the CDR3: TGTGCCATCAGTGACAGGGGGCGCGTGAACACTGAAGCTTTCTTT.